Below, 17 T cell receptor beta chains from the same sample are listed, as sequenced in a study of T cell clonotyping in hematopoietic cell transplantation. Sequencing used immunoSEQ multiplex PCR; TCRdb keeps in-frame clones, though not all of them. The table has around 3,300 clones, under 80% seen once. The sample in question was peripheral blood mononuclear cells, obtained 30 days after allogeneic stem cell transplant. Receptors originate from a male patient in his 40s who had an allogeneic stem cell transplant from an unrelated donor, so the T cells may come from the graft donor. Some clones in this sample may be carry-over from other donors' samples.

This chain joins TRBV7-9 and TRBJ2-3; the D gene could be TRBD1 or TRBD2 (7 bases each). V lost 5 bases to trimming and J lost 1 base, with 19 bases between them. Germline V CDR1 and CDR2: SEHNR, FQNEAQ (reference sequence). The length of the CDR3 is 17 residues. The CDR3 reads CASSPRQGGHGTDTQYF. Written as DNA, the CDR3 is TGTGCCAGCAGCCCCCGTCAGGGGGGGCACGGCACAGATACGCAGTATTTT.

This chain uses TRBV7-9 with TRBJ1-6; D might be TRBD1 (5 bases). The germline CDR1 and CDR2 sequences are SEHNR and FQNEAQ (reference sequence). This CDR3 region has 16 residues. The germline V and J ends were trimmed by 5 bases and 7 bases, with 18 bases remaining between them. The CDR3 bases are TGTGCCAGCAGCCCTCCTAGGGTCAGGGACAATTCACCCCTCCACTTT. Its translation is CASSPPRVRDNSPLHF.

The chain recombines TRBV4-1 with TRBJ1-4; D is unclear. Germline CDR1 is MGHRA and CDR2 is YSYEKL. With 2 bases removed from V and 5 bases from J, the gap between germline ends came to 0 bases. This CDR3 has 11 amino acids. The CDR3 DNA follows: TGCGCCAGCAGCCAAAATGAAAAACTGTTTTTT. Translating it yields CASSQNEKLFF.

This clone was counted only a few times. The V gene is TRBV19, the J gene TRBJ1-2; 7 bases map to TRBD1. The trim removed 3 bases at V and 4 bases at J, leaving 5 bases unmatched. The germline V gene encodes CDR1 LNHDA and CDR2 SQIVND (reference sequence). The CDR3 runs to 14 residues. The chain's CDR3 is CASSIIRDSYGYTF. DNA of the CDR3: TGTGCCAGTAGTATCATACGGGACAGCTATGGCTACACCTTC.

The chain is built from TRBV29-1 and TRBJ1-1; tentatively, D is TRBD1 (6 bases). Looked up from germline, CDR1 is SQVTM and CDR2 is ANQGSEA. With 7 bases removed from V and 4 bases from J, the gap between germline ends came to 16 bases. The CDR3 runs to 13 residues. The DNA of the CDR3 is TGCAGCGCTGGACACTCGACAGGCACTGAAGCTTTCTTT. This gives the protein CSAGHSTGTEAFF. Full variable domain (rest looked up from reference TRBV29-1 and TRBJ1-1): SAVISQKPSRDICQRGTSLTIQCQVDSQVTMMFWYRQQPGQSLTLIATANQGSEATYESGFVIDKFPISRPNLTFSTLTVSNMSPEDSSIYLCSAGHSTGTEAFFGQGTRLTVV.

This clone turned up a few times. This chain links TRBV19 with TRBJ2-3, with D tentatively TRBD1 (7 bases). V was cut by 7 bases and J by 3 bases, with 14 bases left in between. The length of the CDR3 is 14 residues. Germline CDR1 is LNHDA and CDR2 is SQIVND (reference sequence). CDR3 DNA: TGTGCCAGTACCAACAGGGGAGGTACAGATACGCAGTATTTT. It is translated as CASTNRGGTDTQYF.

The gene calls are TRBV28 and TRBJ1-5; D gene uncertain. Per germline, CDR1 MDHEN and CDR2 SYDVKM. V was cut by 5 bases and J by 8 bases, with 10 bases left in between. This CDR3 is 12 amino acids long. The CDR3 sequence is CASSLRSEPQHF. CDR3 bases: TGTGCCAGCAGTCTTAGATCGGAGCCCCAGCATTTT.

The V call is TRBV7-2, the J call TRBJ1-3; D remains ambiguous. The CDR3 length is 15 residues. V dropped 3 bases and J dropped 1 base, with 10 bases sitting between them. Germline V CDR1 and CDR2: SGHTA, FQGNSA. CDR3 nucleotide sequence: TGTGCCAGCAGCTTGAACAGTCGTTCTGGAAACACCATATATTTT. It codes for CASSLNSRSGNTIYF. The full variable domain, completed using reference TRBV7-2 and TRBJ1-3, is GAGVSQSPSNKVTEKGKDVELRCDPISGHTALYWYRQSLGQGLEFLIYFQGNSAPDKSGLPSDRFSAERTGGSVSTLTIQRTQQEDSAVYLCASSLNSRSGNTIYFGEGSWLTVV.

The rearrangement links TRBV7-8 to TRBJ1-5; weak D call: TRBD1 (5 bases). Germline CDR1 reads SGHVS; CDR2 reads FQNEAQ. Trimming took 6 bases from V and 1 from J, leaving 16 bases between them. This CDR3 spans 16 amino acids. The CDR3 nucleotides read TGTGCCAGCAGTTACCAAGACAGAGGGAGCAATCAGCCCCAGCATTTT. Its translation is CASSYQDRGSNQPQHF.

V gene TRBV9 combines with J gene TRBJ2-7, with a weak D call TRBD1 (6 bases). Germline V gene data show CDR1 as SGDLS and CDR2 as YYNGEE. Trimming pared 4 bases from V and 2 bases from J, leaving 16 bases between. This CDR3 region has 15 residues. CDR3: CASSPTRQAPYEQYF. In DNA form, the CDR3 reads TGTGCCAGCAGCCCAACTCGACAGGCCCCCTACGAGCAGTACTTC.

The V call is TRBV28, the J call TRBJ2-1; D is possibly TRBD2 (7 bases). This CDR3 comprises 12 residues. V gave up 6 bases and J gave up 7 bases, with 10 bases separating them. CDR1 and CDR2 (germline): MDHEN, SYDVKM. CDR3 bases: TGTGCCAGCAGGGGGAGGGGGAATGAGCAGTTCTTC. Protein product: CASRGRGNEQFF.

This rearrangement joins TRBV19 to TRBJ2-1; perhaps TRBD1 as D (5 bases). CDR1 and CDR2 from the germline V gene are LNHDA and SQIVND (reference sequence). CDR3 size: 13 residues. V lost 11 bases to trimming and J lost 7 bases, with 18 bases between them. CDR3 nucleotide sequence: TGTGCCGCAGGGCCGGGTTTGGGGAATGAGCAGTTCTTC. Amino acid sequence: CAAGPGLGNEQFF.

The chain combines TRBV23-1 with TRBJ2-5; D possibly uses TRBD1 or TRBD2 (6 bases each). TRBV23-1 is reported as an ORF; its role is uncertain. The CDR3 is 17 amino acids. Trimming cost V 0 bases and J 0 bases, with 14 bases left between them. This chain's CDR3 is CASSQSGAGMYQETQYF. CDR3 nucleotides: TGCGCCAGCAGTCAATCGGGGGCGGGGATGTACCAAGAGACCCAGTACTTC.

This chain connects TRBV5-1 to TRBJ1-3, with TRBD1 matching 9 bases. This CDR3 region has 16 residues. The V gene's germline CDR1 is SGHRS and CDR2 YFSETQ. With V trimmed by 3 bases and J by 0 bases, 4 bases remained unmatched. In DNA, the CDR3 is TGCGCCAGCAGCTCGGCGACAGGGGGCTCTGGAAACACCATATATTTT. Its translation is CASSSATGGSGNTIYF.

The genes are TRBV6-4 and TRBJ1-1, with unresolved D. Between the trimmed V and J ends, which lost 0 bases and 5 bases, there was a span of 7 bases. CDR3 length: 13 amino acids. Looked up from germline, CDR1 is MRHNA and CDR2 is SNTAGT. The CDR3 DNA reads as TGTGCCAGCAGTGACTCTCCTCTGACTGAAGCTTTCTTT. Protein: CASSDSPLTEAFF.

Here the CDR3 DNA reads TGTGCCAGCAGTAACTCCAAGAGCCCTTCACCCCTCCACTTT. Encoded protein: CASSNSKSPSPLHF. The gene calls are TRBV25-1 and TRBJ1-6; D not certain. V lost 5 bases, J lost 9 bases, and 14 bases lay in between. The CDR3 has 14 amino acids. CDR1 and CDR2 (germline): MGHDK, SYGVNS.

This clone was picked up a small number of times. The rearrangement joins TRBV4-1 to TRBJ1-5, with D tentatively TRBD1 (6 bases). Germline V gene data show CDR1 as MGHRA and CDR2 as YSYEKL. There are 16 residues in the CDR3. Trimming left V 6 bases short and J 1 base short, with 16 bases between. In DNA form, the CDR3 reads TGCGCCAGCAGTCAAACAGGGCTGTCGAGCAATCAGCCCCAGCATTTT. It codes for CASSQTGLSSNQPQHF.